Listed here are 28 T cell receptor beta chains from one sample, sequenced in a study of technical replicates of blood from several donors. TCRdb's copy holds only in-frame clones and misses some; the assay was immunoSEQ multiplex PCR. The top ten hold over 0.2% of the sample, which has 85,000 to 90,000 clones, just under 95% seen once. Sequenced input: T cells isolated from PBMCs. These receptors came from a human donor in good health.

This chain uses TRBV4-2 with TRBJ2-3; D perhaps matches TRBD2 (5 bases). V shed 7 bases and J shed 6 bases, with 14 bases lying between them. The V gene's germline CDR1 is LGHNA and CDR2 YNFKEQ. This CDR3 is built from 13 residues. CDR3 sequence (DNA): TGTGCCAGCAACGGGGAAGACCGGGATACGCAGTATTTT. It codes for CASNGEDRDTQYF.

CDR3: CATSRQGISQPQHF. The CDR3 bases are TGTGCCACCAGCAGACAGGGGATAAGTCAGCCCCAGCATTTT. This chain uses TRBV15 with TRBJ1-5; TRBD1 is a possible D gene (6 bases). Looked up from germline, CDR1 is LNHNV and CDR2 is YYDKDF (reference sequence). Trimming shortened V by 2 bases and J by 6 bases, and 11 bases separated the two germline ends. The CDR3 has 14 residues.

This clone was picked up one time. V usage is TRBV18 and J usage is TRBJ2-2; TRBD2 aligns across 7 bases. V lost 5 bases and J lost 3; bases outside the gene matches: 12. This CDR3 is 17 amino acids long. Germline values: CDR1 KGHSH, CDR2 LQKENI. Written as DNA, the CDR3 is TGTGCCAGCTCAGCCCTCGGCGCGGGGGACTACACCGGGGAGCTGTTTTTT. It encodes CASSALGAGDYTGELFF.

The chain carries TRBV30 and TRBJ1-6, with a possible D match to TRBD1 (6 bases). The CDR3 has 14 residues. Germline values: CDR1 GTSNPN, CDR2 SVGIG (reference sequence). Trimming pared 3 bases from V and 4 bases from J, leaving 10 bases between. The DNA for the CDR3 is TGTGCCTGGAGGGAGGACAGTTATAATTCACCCCTCCACTTT. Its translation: CAWREDSYNSPLHF. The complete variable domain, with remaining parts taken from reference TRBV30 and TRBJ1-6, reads SQTIHQWPATLVQPVGSPLSLECTVEGTSNPNLYWYRQAAGRGLQLLFYSVGIGQISSEVPQNLSASRPQDRQFILSSKKLLLSDSGFYLCAWREDSYNSPLHFGNGTRLTVT.

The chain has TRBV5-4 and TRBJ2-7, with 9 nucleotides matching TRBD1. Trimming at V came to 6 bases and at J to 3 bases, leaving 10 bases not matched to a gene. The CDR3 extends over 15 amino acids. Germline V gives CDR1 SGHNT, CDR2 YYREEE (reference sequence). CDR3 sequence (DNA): TGTGCCAGCACCCAGGAACAGGGGGCGCTCTACGAGCAGTACTTC. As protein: CASTQEQGALYEQYF. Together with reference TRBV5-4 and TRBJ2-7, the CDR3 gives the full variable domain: ETGVTQSPTHLIKTRGQQVTLRCSSQSGHNTVSWYQQALGQGPQFIFQYYREEENGRGNFPPRFSGLQFPNYSSELNVNALELDDSALYLCASTQEQGALYEQYFGPGTRLTVT.

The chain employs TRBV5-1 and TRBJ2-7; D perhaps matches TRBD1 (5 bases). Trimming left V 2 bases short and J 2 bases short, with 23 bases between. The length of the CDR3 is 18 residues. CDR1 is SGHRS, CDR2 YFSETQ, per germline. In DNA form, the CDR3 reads TGCGCCAGCAGCTTTGTAGGGGCCCCCCGAGGTGGGGCCTACGAGCAGTACTTC. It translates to CASSFVGAPRGGAYEQYF.

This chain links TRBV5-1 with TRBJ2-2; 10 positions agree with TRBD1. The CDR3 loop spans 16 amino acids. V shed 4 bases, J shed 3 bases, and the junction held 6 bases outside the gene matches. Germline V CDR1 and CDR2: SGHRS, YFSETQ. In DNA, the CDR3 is TGCGCCAGCAGCCCTGGGACAGGGGTCGACACCGGGGAGCTGTTTTTT. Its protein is CASSPGTGVDTGELFF.

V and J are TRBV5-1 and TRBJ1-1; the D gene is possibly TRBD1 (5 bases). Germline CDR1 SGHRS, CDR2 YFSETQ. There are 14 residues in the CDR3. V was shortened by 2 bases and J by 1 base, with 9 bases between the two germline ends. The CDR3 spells CASSFGATNTEAFF. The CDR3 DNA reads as TGCGCCAGCAGCTTTGGGGCGACGAACACTGAAGCTTTCTTT.

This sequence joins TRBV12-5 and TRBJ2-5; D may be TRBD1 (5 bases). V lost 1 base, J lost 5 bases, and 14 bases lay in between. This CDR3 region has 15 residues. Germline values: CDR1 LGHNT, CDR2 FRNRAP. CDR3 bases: TGTGCTAGTGGTTTGGGGGGATTCAAGGGGGAGACCCAGTACTTC. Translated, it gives CASGLGGFKGETQYF.

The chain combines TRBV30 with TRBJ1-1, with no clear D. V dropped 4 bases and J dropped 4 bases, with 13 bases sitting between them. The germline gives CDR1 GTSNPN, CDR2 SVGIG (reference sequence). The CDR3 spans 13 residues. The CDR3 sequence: CAWTGGRGTEAFF. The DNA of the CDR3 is TGTGCCTGGACAGGAGGGCGTGGCACTGAAGCTTTCTTT.

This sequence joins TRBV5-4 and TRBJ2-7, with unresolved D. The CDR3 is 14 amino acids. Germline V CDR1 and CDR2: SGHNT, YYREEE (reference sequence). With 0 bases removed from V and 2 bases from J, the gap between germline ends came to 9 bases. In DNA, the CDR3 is TGTGCCAGCAGCTTGGACGGCGGAGCCTACGAGCAGTACTTC. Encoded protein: CASSLDGGAYEQYF.

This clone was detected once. The CDR3: CASSDVPGQGAREKLFF. The CDR3 bases are TGTGCCAGCAGCGACGTCCCGGGACAGGGGGCTAGAGAAAAACTGTTTTTT. The chain joins TRBV2 to TRBJ1-4; 12 bases agree with TRBD1. Germline CDR1 SNHLY, CDR2 FYNNEI. V gave up 6 bases and J gave up 8 bases; unmatched junction bases: 13. CDR3 size: 17 residues.

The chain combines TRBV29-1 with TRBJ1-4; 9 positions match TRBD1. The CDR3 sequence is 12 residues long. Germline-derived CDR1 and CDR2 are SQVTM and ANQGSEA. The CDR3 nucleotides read TGCAGTGTGACAGGGGGAGGAGAAAAACTGTTTTTT. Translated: CSVTGGGEKLFF.

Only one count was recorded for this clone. Here the CDR3 reads CASSPIGGAEEKLFF. In DNA, the CDR3 is TGTGCCAGCAGTCCGATTGGGGGGGCAGAAGAAAAACTGTTTTTT. The chain carries TRBV25-1 and TRBJ1-4; a possible D gene is TRBD1 (6 bases). Trimming took off 5 bases at V and 8 bases at J, with 18 bases between the two ends. In germline, CDR1 is MGHDK, CDR2 SYGVNS. This CDR3 is built from 15 residues.

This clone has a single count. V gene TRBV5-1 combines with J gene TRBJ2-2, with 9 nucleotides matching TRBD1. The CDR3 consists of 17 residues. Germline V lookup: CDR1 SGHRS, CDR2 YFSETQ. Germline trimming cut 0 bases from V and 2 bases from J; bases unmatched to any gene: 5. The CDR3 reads CASSLGTGAINTGELFF. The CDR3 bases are TGCGCCAGCAGCTTGGGGACAGGGGCTATCAACACCGGGGAGCTGTTTTTT.

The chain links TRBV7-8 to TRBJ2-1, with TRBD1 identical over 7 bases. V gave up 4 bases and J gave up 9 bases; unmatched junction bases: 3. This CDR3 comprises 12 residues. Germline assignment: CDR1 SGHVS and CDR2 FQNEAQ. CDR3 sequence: CASSSYRGEQFF. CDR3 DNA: TGTGCCAGCAGCTCCTACAGGGGTGAGCAGTTCTTC.

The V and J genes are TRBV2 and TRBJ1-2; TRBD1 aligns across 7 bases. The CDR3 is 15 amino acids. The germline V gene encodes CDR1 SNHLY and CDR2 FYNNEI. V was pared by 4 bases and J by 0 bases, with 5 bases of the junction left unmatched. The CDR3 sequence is CASSAGQIPNYGYTF. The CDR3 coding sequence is TGTGCCAGCAGTGCGGGACAGATTCCTAACTATGGCTACACCTTC. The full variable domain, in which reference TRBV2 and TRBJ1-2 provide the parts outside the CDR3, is EPEVTQTPSHQVTQMGQEVILRCVPISNHLYFYWYRQILGQKVEFLVSFYNNEISEKSEIFDDQFSVERPDGSNFTLKIRSTKLEDSAMYFCASSAGQIPNYGYTFGSGTRLTVV.

CDR3 protein: CASSLKTGETTEAFF. DNA of the CDR3: TGTGCCAGCAGCCTTAAAACAGGGGAGACCACTGAAGCTTTCTTT. J is TRBJ1-1 and V is TRBV5-4; 7 positions match TRBD1. V gave up 4 bases and J gave up 4 bases; unmatched junction bases: 10. Germline V gene sequence: CDR1 SGHNT, CDR2 YYREEE (reference sequence). CDR3 length: 15 residues.

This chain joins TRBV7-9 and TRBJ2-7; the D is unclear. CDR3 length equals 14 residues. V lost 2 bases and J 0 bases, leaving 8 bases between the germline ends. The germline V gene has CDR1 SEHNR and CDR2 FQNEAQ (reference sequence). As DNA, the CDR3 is TGTGCCAGCAGCTTACTGCCCAGCTCCTACGAGCAGTACTTC. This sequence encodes CASSLLPSSYEQYF.

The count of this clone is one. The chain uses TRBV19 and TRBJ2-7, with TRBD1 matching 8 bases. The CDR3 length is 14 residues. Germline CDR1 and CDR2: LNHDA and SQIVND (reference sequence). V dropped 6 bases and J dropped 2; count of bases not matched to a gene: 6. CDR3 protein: CASSNLQGAYEQYF. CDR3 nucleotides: TGTGCCAGTAGCAACCTACAGGGGGCCTACGAGCAGTACTTC.

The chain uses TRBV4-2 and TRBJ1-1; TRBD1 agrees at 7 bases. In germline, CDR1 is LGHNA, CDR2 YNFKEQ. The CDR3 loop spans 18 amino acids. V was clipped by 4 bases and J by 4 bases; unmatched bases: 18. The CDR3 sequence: CASSLNRGQGGAGTEAFF. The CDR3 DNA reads TGTGCCAGCAGCCTCAATAGAGGTCAGGGGGGAGCGGGCACTGAAGCTTTCTTT.

CDR3: CASSDGQGAYEQYF. In DNA form, the CDR3 reads TGTGCCAGCAGTGACGGGCAGGGGGCCTACGAGCAGTACTTC. V usage is TRBV2 and J usage is TRBJ2-7, with 7 nucleotides matching TRBD1. From germline, CDR1 is SNHLY and CDR2 FYNNEI. The CDR3 length is 14 residues. After removal of 3 bases from V and 2 bases from J, the junction contained 4 bases not matched to a gene.

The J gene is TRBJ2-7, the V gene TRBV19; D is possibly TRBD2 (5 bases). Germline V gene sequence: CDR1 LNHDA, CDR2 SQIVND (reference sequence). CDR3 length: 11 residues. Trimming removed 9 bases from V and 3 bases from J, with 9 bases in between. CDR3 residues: CASTEGYEQYF. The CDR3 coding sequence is TGTGCCAGCACCGAGGGCTACGAGCAGTACTTC.

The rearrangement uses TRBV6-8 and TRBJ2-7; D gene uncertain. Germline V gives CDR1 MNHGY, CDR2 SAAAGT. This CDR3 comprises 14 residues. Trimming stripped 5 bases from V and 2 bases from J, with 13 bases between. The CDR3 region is CASSHSYEAYEQYF. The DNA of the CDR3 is TGTGCCAGCAGTCATTCCTATGAGGCCTACGAGCAGTACTTC.

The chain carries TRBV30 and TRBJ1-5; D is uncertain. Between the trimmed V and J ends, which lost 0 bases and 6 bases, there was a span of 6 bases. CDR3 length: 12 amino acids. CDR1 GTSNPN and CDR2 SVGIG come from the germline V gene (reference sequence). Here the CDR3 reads CAWSVRSQPQHF. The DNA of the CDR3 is TGTGCCTGGAGTGTACGGAGTCAGCCCCAGCATTTT. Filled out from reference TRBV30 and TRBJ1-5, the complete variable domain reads SQTIHQWPATLVQPVGSPLSLECTVEGTSNPNLYWYRQAAGRGLQLLFYSVGIGQISSEVPQNLSASRPQDRQFILSSKKLLLSDSGFYLCAWSVRSQPQHFGDGTRLSIL.

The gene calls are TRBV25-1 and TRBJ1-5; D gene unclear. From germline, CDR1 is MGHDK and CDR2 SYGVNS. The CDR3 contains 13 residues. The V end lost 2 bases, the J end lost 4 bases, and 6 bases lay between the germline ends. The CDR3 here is CASSEGGNQPQHF. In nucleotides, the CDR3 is TGTGCCAGCAGTGAAGGAGGGAATCAGCCCCAGCATTTT.

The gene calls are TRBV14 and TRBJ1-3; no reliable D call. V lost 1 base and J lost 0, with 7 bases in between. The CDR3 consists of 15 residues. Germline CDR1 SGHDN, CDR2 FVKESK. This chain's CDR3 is CASSQAGLSGNTIYF. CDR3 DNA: TGTGCCAGCAGCCAAGCTGGGCTCTCTGGAAACACCATATATTTT.

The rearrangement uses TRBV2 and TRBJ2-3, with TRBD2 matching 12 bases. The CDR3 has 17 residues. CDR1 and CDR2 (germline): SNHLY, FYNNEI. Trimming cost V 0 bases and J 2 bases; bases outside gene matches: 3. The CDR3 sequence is CASSEALAGGTTDTQYF. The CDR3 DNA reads TGTGCCAGCAGTGAAGCTCTAGCGGGAGGGACCACAGATACGCAGTATTTT. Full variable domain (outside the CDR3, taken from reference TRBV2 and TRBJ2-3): EPEVTQTPSHQVTQMGQEVILRCVPISNHLYFYWYRQILGQKVEFLVSFYNNEISEKSEIFDDQFSVERPDGSNFTLKIRSTKLEDSAMYFCASSEALAGGTTDTQYFGPGTRLTVL.